Many counts were recorded for the clone carrying this T cell receptor beta chain. Its antigen is as yet unknown. The sample belongs to a study of T cells in Graves' hyperthyroidism and ophthalmopathy. The study, taken as a whole, reports: A median about 7 months before onset, the model predicted ophthalmopathy.

It was uncontrolled infection, other autoimmune disease, pregnancy or lactation that excluded patients. Clinical symptoms, serum thyroxine and TRAb, thyroid ultrasound and orbital computed tomography together formed the diagnostic basis. The source of the PBMCs was over 8.5 ml of fresh peripheral blood. CDR1 and CDR2 (germline): MNHNS, SASEGT. This CDR3 is built from 17 residues. V gave up 0 bases and J gave up 5 bases, with 19 bases separating them. RNA transcripts gave rise to amplified TCR beta CDR3 regions. First-round RT-PCR of the TCR CDR3 relied on the HTBI primer set. TCRdb redid the calling of the multiplex PCR reads with MiXCR, one entry per CDR3 protein. The table has approximately 330,000 distinct CDR3 sequences, around a fifth seen once.

Sequences were obtained from blood. The sequence was obtained from a woman aged 45-60 years with Graves' hyperthyroidism. The chain carries TRBV6-1 and TRBJ2-5; no firm D call. The CDR3 DNA reads TGTGCCAGCAGTGAAGCGCTAGGCTATTCGATGCTTGAGACCCAGTACTTC. Translation: CASSEALGYSMLETQYF.